This T cell receptor (beta chain) emerged from a study of T cells after yellow fever vaccination. TCRdb independently ran MiXCR on the 5' RACE reads; one entry per CDR3 protein. The top ten hold just over 35% of the sample, which has more than 55,000 distinct CDR3 sequences, 7.4% seen once. This clonotype was observed many times. V lost 4 bases to trimming and J lost 3 bases, with 13 bases between them. The CDR3 spans 14 residues. Germline V gene sequence: CDR1 SGHDN, CDR2 FVKESK. The TCR sequence derives from a man aged 30-40 years who received the YFV17D yellow fever vaccine. V gene TRBV14 combines with J gene TRBJ2-7, with D maybe TRBD1 (6 bases). The sequencing here drew on CD8+ T cells sorted from PBMCs, taken 15 days after the yellow fever booster vaccination. The CDR3 region is CASSPIQGIYEQYF. CDR3 in DNA: TGTGCCAGCAGCCCAATACAGGGTATCTACGAGCAGTACTTC.